These 25 T cell receptor beta chains originate from one sample sequenced in a study of T cell responses to AZD1222 COVID-19 vaccine. Profiled with immunoSEQ multiplex PCR; TCRdb holds only in-frame clones, not every one. The table shows more than 80,000 clones, with approximately 91% occurring only once. Sample: peripheral blood, taken on day 0 of AZD1222 vaccination. The receptors were gathered from an adult in good health.

This clone has only a few counts. The chain links TRBV4-2 to TRBJ2-7; 9 bases match TRBD1. Germline loops: CDR1 LGHNA, CDR2 YNFKEQ. CDR3 length: 17 amino acids. V shed 0 bases and J 6 bases; nucleotides not matched to a gene: 12. CDR3 region: CASSQETGGSSYVEQYF. The CDR3 coding sequence is TGTGCCAGCAGCCAAGAAACAGGGGGCTCTTCCTACGTCGAGCAGTACTTC.

The chain has TRBV2 and TRBJ1-5, with TRBD1 matching 7 bases. Germline lookup yields CDR1 SNHLY and CDR2 FYNNEI. The CDR3 runs 13 residues. The V and J ends lost 7 bases and 4 bases, in that order; junction bases with no gene match: 4. CDR3 sequence: CASNLDRNQPQHF. DNA of the CDR3: TGTGCCAGCAATTTGGACAGGAATCAGCCCCAGCATTTT.

This clone was seen a single time. This chain joins TRBV7-8 and TRBJ2-7; TRBD1 aligns across 9 bases. Germline lookup yields CDR1 SGHVS and CDR2 FQNEAQ. CDR3 length: 17 residues. J gave up 3 bases and V 2 bases, and 11 bases lay outside the gene matches. The CDR3 spells CASSLTGAGTGRYEQYF. CDR3 nucleotides: TGTGCCAGCAGCTTAACAGGGGCGGGGACAGGGCGCTACGAGCAGTACTTC.

This clone turned up a few times. The rearrangement joins TRBV6-2 or TRBV6-3 to TRBJ2-5; 12 bases map to TRBD2. V shed 2 bases and J 2 bases; nucleotides not matched to a gene: 6. This CDR3 contains 17 residues. Germline V gene sequence: CDR1 MNHEY, CDR2 SVGEGT. The CDR3 spells CASSYPRLAGEQETQYF. The CDR3, as DNA: TGTGCCAGCAGTTACCCGAGACTAGCGGGGGAACAAGAGACCCAGTACTTC.

This chain uses TRBV3-1 (or the pseudogene TRBV3-2) with TRBJ1-4, with D maybe TRBD1 (6 bases). Trimming took off 5 bases at V and 3 bases at J, with 10 bases between the two ends. The CDR3 sequence is 14 residues long. Germline CDR1 and CDR2: LGHDT and YNNKEL (reference sequence). DNA of the CDR3: TGTGCCAGCAGCACAGGGCCGGCTAATGAAAAACTGTTTTTT. Translation gives CASSTGPANEKLFF.

The gene calls are TRBV18 and TRBJ2-2; D gene uncertain. CDR1 is KGHSH, CDR2 LQKENI, per germline. Trimming cost V 3 bases and J 7 bases, with 15 bases left between them. This CDR3 region has 15 residues. CDR3 sequence: CASSPRYVKGGELFF. DNA for the CDR3: TGTGCCAGCTCACCCAGATACGTAAAGGGCGGGGAGCTGTTTTTT.

This chain uses TRBV30 with TRBJ1-5, with 7 bases lining up with TRBD1. This CDR3 contains 13 residues. The trim removed 1 base at V and 6 bases at J, leaving 3 bases unmatched. Germline V gene data show CDR1 as GTSNPN and CDR2 as SVGIG (reference sequence). In DNA, the CDR3 is TGTGCCTGGAGTGCCCGGGACAGTCAGCCCCAGCATTTT. Translated: CAWSARDSQPQHF.

This chain joins TRBV7-2 and TRBJ2-3; 7 nucleotides match TRBD1. This CDR3 has 15 amino acids. V lost 4 bases and J lost 6; bases outside the gene matches: 10. The germline V gene encodes CDR1 SGHTA and CDR2 FQGNSA. CDR3 residues: CASSSNRGGLDTQYF. The CDR3 DNA reads TGTGCCAGCAGCTCCAACAGGGGCGGTCTTGATACGCAGTATTTT.

This clone was detected once. CDR3 in DNA: TGTGCCAGCAGCCCCGGGACAGGGGAAGGTCAGCCCCAGCATTTT. It specifies CASSPGTGEGQPQHF. The V call is TRBV3-1 (or the pseudogene TRBV3-2), the J call TRBJ1-5; 10 bases line up with TRBD1. The CDR3 consists of 15 residues. Germline V gene lookup returns CDR1 LGHDT and CDR2 YNNKEL (reference sequence). With 4 bases clipped from V and 6 bases from J, the junction kept 6 bases outside the gene matches.

CDR3 DNA sequence: TGTGCCTGGAGTGTACGGGGCTTCAACTATGGCTACACCTTC. Protein product: CAWSVRGFNYGYTF. The rearrangement joins TRBV30 to TRBJ1-2; D may be TRBD1 (5 bases). Between the trimmed V and J ends, which lost 0 bases and 2 bases, there was a span of 10 bases. Germline lookup yields CDR1 GTSNPN and CDR2 SVGIG (reference sequence). The CDR3 sequence is 14 residues long.

This chain uses TRBV18 with TRBJ1-3; D is undetermined. Germline V gene sequence: CDR1 KGHSH, CDR2 LQKENI. Trimming took 3 bases from V and 0 from J, leaving 9 bases between them. This CDR3 has 15 amino acids. CDR3: CASSPSGNSGNTIYF. The CDR3 DNA follows: TGTGCCAGCTCACCTTCGGGCAACTCTGGAAACACCATATATTTT.

This clone occurred once. This chain links TRBV5-1 with TRBJ1-1; D gene unclear. Trimming left V 0 bases short and J 1 base short, with 10 bases between. Per the germline V gene, CDR1 is SGHRS and CDR2 is YFSETQ. The CDR3 has 15 amino acids. The chain's CDR3 is CASSLARAGNTEAFF. The CDR3 region has the DNA TGCGCCAGCAGCTTGGCTAGGGCGGGGAACACTGAAGCTTTCTTT.

J is TRBJ1-2 and V is TRBV19, with D possibly TRBD1 on 6 matching bases. The CDR3 consists of 13 residues. V was trimmed by 9 bases and J by 3 bases, leaving 14 bases between them. Germline assignment: CDR1 LNHDA and CDR2 SQIVND (reference sequence). CDR3 sequence (DNA): TGTGCCAGCCACAGGGCGACGGACTATGGCTACACCTTC. This sequence encodes CASHRATDYGYTF.

V usage is TRBV18 and J usage is TRBJ1-5; tentatively, D is TRBD1 (5 bases). Trimming took off 0 bases at V and 1 base at J, with 10 bases between the two ends. The germline gives CDR1 KGHSH, CDR2 LQKENI. The CDR3 has 16 amino acids. CDR3 in amino acids: CASSPPNSGSNQPQHF. The DNA of the CDR3 is TGTGCCAGCTCACCACCGAATTCAGGGAGCAATCAGCCCCAGCATTTT.

The chain carries TRBV28 and TRBJ2-5; D not resolved. Per germline, CDR1 MDHEN and CDR2 SYDVKM. V was clipped by 2 bases and J by 5 bases, with 6 bases between them. CDR3 size: 12 residues. In nucleotides, the CDR3 is TGTGCCAGCAGTTTAGCTACCGAGACCCAGTACTTC. Protein product: CASSLATETQYF.

This clone turned up a few times. CDR3 sequence reads: CSASRTNTGELFF. CDR3 DNA: TGCAGTGCAAGTCGGACGAACACCGGGGAGCTGTTTTTT. This chain joins TRBV20-1 and TRBJ2-2; D gene ambiguous. Trimming removed 6 bases at V and 0 bases at J, with 8 bases between. Germline V gives CDR1 DFQATT, CDR2 SNEGSKA (reference sequence). The CDR3 is made up of 13 amino acids.

This clone is a singleton in its sample. This chain connects TRBV6-2 or TRBV6-3 to TRBJ2-3; 8 positions agree with TRBD1. The CDR3 is 16 residues long. Germline CDR1 and CDR2: MNHEY and SVGEGT. V lost 0 bases to trimming and J lost 2 bases; unmatched junction nucleotides: 4. CDR3 sequence: CASSYSGQGATDTQYF. CDR3 nucleotides: TGTGCCAGCAGTTACTCGGGCCAGGGGGCCACAGATACGCAGTATTTT.

V and J are TRBV3-1 (or the pseudogene TRBV3-2) and TRBJ1-2; D not resolved. CDR1 and CDR2 from the germline V gene are LGHDT and YNNKEL (reference sequence). Trimming removed 4 bases from V and 2 bases from J, with 14 bases in between. This CDR3 is built from 15 residues. CDR3 region: CASSPLSPKNYGYTF. The CDR3 coding sequence is TGTGCCAGCAGCCCCCTCTCCCCGAAGAACTATGGCTACACCTTC.

The J gene is TRBJ2-7, the V gene TRBV18; 9 positions match TRBD2. The length of the CDR3 is 15 residues. V dropped 2 bases and J dropped 10; count of bases not matched to a gene: 12. Germline CDR1 and CDR2: KGHSH and LQKENI. The CDR3 loop is CASSPGLAGAPGQYF. CDR3 nucleotides: TGTGCCAGCTCACCAGGATTAGCGGGGGCCCCCGGCCAGTACTTC.

The CDR3 region has the DNA TGTGCCAGCAGGACAGCTTATGGCTACACCTTC. It yields the protein CASRTAYGYTF. The chain uses TRBV2 and TRBJ1-2; D may be TRBD1 (5 bases). The CDR3 has 11 residues. Germline V gene data show CDR1 as SNHLY and CDR2 as FYNNEI. With 6 bases removed from V and 5 bases from J, the gap between germline ends came to 7 bases.

This rearrangement joins TRBV27 to TRBJ1-2; 7 bases agree with TRBD1. Germline CDR1 reads MNHEY; CDR2 reads SMNVEV (reference sequence). V lost 6 bases and J lost 1; bases outside the gene matches: 2. The CDR3 runs to 13 residues. CDR3: CASRDRYNYGYTF. CDR3 in DNA: TGTGCCAGCAGGGACAGGTATAACTATGGCTACACCTTC.

This chain connects TRBV18 to TRBJ2-3; TRBD2 might be the D (5 bases). The germline CDR1 and CDR2 sequences are KGHSH and LQKENI. The CDR3 is 13 amino acids. The V gene lost 5 bases and the J gene lost 4 bases, with 10 bases spanning the gap. The CDR3 nucleotides read TGTGCCAGCTCAGGAGGTGGGGCAGATACGCAGTATTTT. Translation gives CASSGGGADTQYF. Supplemented by reference TRBV18 and TRBJ2-3, the full variable domain reads NAGVMQNPRHLVRRRGQEARLRCSPMKGHSHVYWYRQLPEEGLKFMVYLQKENIIDESGMPKERFSAEFPKEGPSILRIQQVVRGDSAAYFCASSGGGADTQYFGPGTRLTVL.

The table lists this clone with a count of one. The rearrangement uses TRBV9 and TRBJ2-7; D might be TRBD2 (6 bases). The germline V gene has CDR1 SGDLS and CDR2 YYNGEE. There are 14 residues in the CDR3. Trimming pared 0 bases from V and 6 bases from J, leaving 13 bases between. For the CDR3, the DNA is TGTGCCAGCAGCGTAGGGACACCCGGGGGCGAGCAGTACTTC. This translates into CASSVGTPGGEQYF.

The V call is TRBV6-5, the J call TRBJ1-4, with 8 bases that match TRBD1. Unmatched junction bases numbered 7, after V lost 5 bases and J lost 8 bases. The CDR3 has 14 amino acids. CDR1 is MNHEY, CDR2 SVGAGI, per germline. CDR3 in amino acids: CASSPQDRVEKLFF. The CDR3 DNA follows: TGTGCCAGCAGTCCCCAGGACAGGGTGGAAAAACTGTTTTTT.

The rearrangement uses TRBV16 and TRBJ2-2, with 8 nucleotides matching TRBD2. Germline CDR1 is KGHSY and CDR2 is FQNENV. Trimming took 2 bases from V and 3 from J; bases not matched to a gene: 2. The length of the CDR3 is 15 residues. This chain's CDR3 is CASSQRRGDTGELFF. CDR3 sequence (DNA): TGTGCCAGCAGCCAACGGCGGGGGGACACCGGGGAGCTGTTTTTT. Drawing the rest from reference TRBV16 and TRBJ2-2, the complete variable domain is GEEVAQTPKHLVRGEGQKAKLYCAPIKGHSYVFWYQQVLKNEFKFLISFQNENVFDETGMPKERFSAKCLPNSPCSLEIQATKLEDSAVYFCASSQRRGDTGELFFGEGSRLTVL.